This T cell receptor beta chain was captured in a study of PD-L1 blockade in urothelial cancer. Across the whole study: The patients' atezolizumab therapy, 1,200 mg intravenously every 3 weeks, started in the mid-2010s. Before enrollment, 0 to 3 chemotherapy regimens had been given to patients. At 3 weeks after treatment start (second dose) and again at 6 weeks, blood was analyzed.

Per-patient samples, pretreatment and on-treatment, numbered 1 to 8. Profiled with immunoSEQ multiplex PCR; TCRdb holds only in-frame clones, not every one. The sample yields 100,000 or so clones, about 90% seen once. This clonotype was sampled from a woman of 80 years or more with urothelial cancer. Sequences were derived from PBMCs, sampled around atezolizumab (anti-PD-L1) treatment.

The CDR3 DNA is TGCAGCGTGATGGGACAGCCCGTCTCCTACGAGCAGTACTTC. Its translation: CSVMGQPVSYEQYF. The chain joins TRBV29-1 to TRBJ2-7, with 7 positions matching TRBD1. The V gene's germline CDR1 is SQVTM and CDR2 ANQGSEA. The CDR3 extends over 14 amino acids. The V segment lost 6 bases and the J segment 0 bases; nucleotides outside the gene matches: 8.